This TCR beta chain was observed in a study of CD8+ T cells in alopecia areata. Study background: Twice a day, 5 to 10 mg of oral tofacitinib was administered to treated patients. Overall study findings and caveats: Lesional scalp, especially alopecia totalis/universalis, showed higher clonality than normal scalp.

Alopecia areata patients provided lesional scalp punch biopsies and peripheral blood, both collected for the study. Sorting of PBMCs yielded the CD4+ and CD8+ T cells. As regards this clone: What it binds is not known.

After isolation, RNA underwent reverse transcription to generate cDNA as the sequencing template. Measured with immunoSEQ multiplex PCR; TCRdb has only the in-frame clones, and not every one. The top ten hold around 19% of the sample, which has about 150,000 clones, about 50% seen once. Germline CDR1 reads GTSNPN; CDR2 reads SVGIG (reference sequence). CDR3 length: 11 amino acids. The origin of this receptor is a human donor with alopecia areata. The J gene is TRBJ1-2, the V gene TRBV30; D is undetermined. Source: CD8+ T cells sorted from blood, taken at week 0. The DNA of the CDR3 is TGTGCGGCCGGGGATAACTATGGCTACACCTTC. Its translation is CAAGDNYGYTF. The full variable domain, completed using reference TRBV30 and TRBJ1-2, is SQTIHQWPATLVQPVGSPLSLECTVEGTSNPNLYWYRQAAGRGLQLLFYSVGIGQISSEVPQNLSASRPQDRQFILSSKKLLLSDSGFYLCAAGDNYGYTFGSGTRLTVV.